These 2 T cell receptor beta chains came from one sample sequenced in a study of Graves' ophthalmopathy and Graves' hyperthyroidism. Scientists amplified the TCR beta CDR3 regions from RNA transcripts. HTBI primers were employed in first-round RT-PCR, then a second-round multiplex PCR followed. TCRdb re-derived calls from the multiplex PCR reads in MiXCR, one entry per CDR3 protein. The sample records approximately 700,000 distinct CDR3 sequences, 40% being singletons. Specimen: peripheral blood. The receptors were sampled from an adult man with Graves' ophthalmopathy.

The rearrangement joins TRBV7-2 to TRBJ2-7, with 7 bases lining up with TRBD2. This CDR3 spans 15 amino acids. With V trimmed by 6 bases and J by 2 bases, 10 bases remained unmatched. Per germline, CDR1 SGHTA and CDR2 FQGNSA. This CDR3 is CASSSPGGRTYEQYF. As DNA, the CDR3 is TGTGCCAGCAGTTCCCCCGGCGGGAGAACCTACGAGCAGTACTTC. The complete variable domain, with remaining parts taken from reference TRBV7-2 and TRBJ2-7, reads GAGVSQSPSNKVTEKGKDVELRCDPISGHTALYWYRQSLGQGLEFLIYFQGNSAPDKSGLPSDRFSAERTGGSVSTLTIQRTQQEDSAVYLCASSSPGGRTYEQYFGPGTRLTVT.

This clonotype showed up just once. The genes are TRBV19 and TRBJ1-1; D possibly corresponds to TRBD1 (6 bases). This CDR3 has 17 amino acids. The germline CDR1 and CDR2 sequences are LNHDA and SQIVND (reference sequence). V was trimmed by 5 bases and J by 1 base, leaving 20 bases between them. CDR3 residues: CASSFKIGGTRNTEAFF. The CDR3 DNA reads TGTGCCAGTAGTTTTAAAATAGGGGGAACGAGGAACACTGAAGCTTTCTTT.